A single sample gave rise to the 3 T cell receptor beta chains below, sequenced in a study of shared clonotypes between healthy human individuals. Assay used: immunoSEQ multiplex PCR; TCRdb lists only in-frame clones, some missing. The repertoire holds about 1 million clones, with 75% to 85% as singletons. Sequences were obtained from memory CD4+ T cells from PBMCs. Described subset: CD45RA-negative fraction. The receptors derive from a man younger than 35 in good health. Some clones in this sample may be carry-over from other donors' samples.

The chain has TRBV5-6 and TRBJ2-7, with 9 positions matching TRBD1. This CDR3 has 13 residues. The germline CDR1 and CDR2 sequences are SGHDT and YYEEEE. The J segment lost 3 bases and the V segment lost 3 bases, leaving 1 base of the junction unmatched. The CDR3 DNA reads TGTGCCAGCAGCTGGGACAGGGACTACGAGCAGTACTTC. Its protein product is CASSWDRDYEQYF.

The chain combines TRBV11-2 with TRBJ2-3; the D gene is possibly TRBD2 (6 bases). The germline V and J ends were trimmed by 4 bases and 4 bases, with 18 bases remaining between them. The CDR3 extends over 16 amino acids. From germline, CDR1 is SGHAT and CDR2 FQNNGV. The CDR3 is CASSSTFGGLADTQYF. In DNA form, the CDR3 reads TGTGCCAGCAGCTCCACGTTCGGGGGACTGGCAGATACGCAGTATTTT.

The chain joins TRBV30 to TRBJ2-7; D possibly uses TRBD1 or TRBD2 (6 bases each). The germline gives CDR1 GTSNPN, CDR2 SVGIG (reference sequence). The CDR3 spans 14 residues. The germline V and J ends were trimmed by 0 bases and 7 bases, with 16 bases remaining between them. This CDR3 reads CAWSVGRTAEEQYF. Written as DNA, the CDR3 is TGTGCCTGGAGTGTGGGGAGGACAGCAGAGGAGCAGTACTTC.